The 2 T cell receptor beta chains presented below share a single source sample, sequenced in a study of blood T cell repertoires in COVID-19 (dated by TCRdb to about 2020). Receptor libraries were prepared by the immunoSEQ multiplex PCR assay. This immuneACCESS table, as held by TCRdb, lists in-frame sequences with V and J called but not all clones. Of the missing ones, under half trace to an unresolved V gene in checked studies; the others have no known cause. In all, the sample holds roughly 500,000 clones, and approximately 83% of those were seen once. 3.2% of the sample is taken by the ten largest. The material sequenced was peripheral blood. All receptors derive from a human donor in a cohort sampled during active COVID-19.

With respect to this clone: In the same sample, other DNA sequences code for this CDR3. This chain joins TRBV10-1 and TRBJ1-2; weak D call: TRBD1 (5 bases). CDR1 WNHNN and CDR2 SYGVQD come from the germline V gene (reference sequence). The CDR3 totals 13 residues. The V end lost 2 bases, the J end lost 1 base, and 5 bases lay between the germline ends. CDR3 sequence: CASSEDSNYGYTF. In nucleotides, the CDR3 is TGCGCCAGCAGTGAGGACAGTAACTATGGCTACACCTTC.

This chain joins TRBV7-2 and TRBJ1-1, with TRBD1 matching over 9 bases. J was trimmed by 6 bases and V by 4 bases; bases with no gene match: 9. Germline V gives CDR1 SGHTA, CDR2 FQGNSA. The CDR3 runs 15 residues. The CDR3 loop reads CASSSTRTGVSEAFF. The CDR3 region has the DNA TGTGCCAGCAGCTCAACAAGGACAGGGGTCTCTGAAGCTTTCTTT.